What follows is one TCR beta chain and its context. Its target is not known. The entry originates in a study of beta chain features in type 1 diabetes. Study conclusions and caveats: Still unanswered here is whether HLA type influences TCRB rearrangement. VDJ junctions from patients with type 1 diabetes contained fewer insertions and more deletions. Moderate but significant shortening of TCRB CDR3s was recorded in all four CD4+ subsets from Type 1 diabetes patients.

Investigators reverse transcribed all isolated RNA, so they sequenced expressed TCRB transcripts. Sequencing was performed with immunoSEQ multiplex PCR; in TCRdb, only in-frame clones are kept and a portion is missing. The sample shows 150,000 to 180,000 clones, 11% of them seen only once. Trimming stripped 2 bases from V and 3 bases from J, with 13 bases between. The CDR3 has 15 residues. Germline values: CDR1 SEHNR, CDR2 FQNEAQ (reference sequence). This TCR came from a man aged 18 to 29 in good health. This chain joins TRBV7-9 and TRBJ2-5; a possible D gene is TRBD2 (5 bases). The sample consisted of central memory CD4+ T cells from blood. The CDR3 loop reads CASSLRRTGKETQYF. The CDR3 nucleotides are TGTGCCAGCAGCTTAAGACGTACGGGGAAAGAGACCCAGTACTTC.